Described below is a single TCR beta chain sequence and its context. Its antigen is unidentified. TCRdb keeps only in-frame clones here, not all; method: immunoSEQ multiplex PCR. The data show 140,000 or so clones, 80% to 95% seen once. This entry is derived from a study of T cell responses to AZD1222 COVID-19 vaccine. For the study at large: Second-dose intervals of approximately 4 or approximately 12 weeks were pooled.

CDR3 length: 15 residues. The V end was cut by 0 bases, the J end by 2 bases, with 10 bases between. Looked up from germline, CDR1 is LNHDA and CDR2 is SQIVND (reference sequence). General study findings and limits: Following two doses of AZD1222, Spike-specific TCR breadth and depth rose. Spike-wide vaccine-associated CD4 TCRs dominated at 160-218 and 743-854. The donors showed a predominance of white British ancestry and of females, with possible underestimation of clonal diversity.

The sequence came from an adult in good health. The sample was peripheral blood, taken on day 0 of AZD1222 vaccination. V and J are TRBV19 and TRBJ1-2; no definite D call. The CDR3 bases are TGTGCCAGTAGTATAGATCGGGCCGGGAACTATGGCTACACCTTC. Translated, it gives CASSIDRAGNYGYTF.